These 14 T cell receptor beta chains originate from one sample sequenced in a study of blood T cell repertoires in COVID-19. Generated by immunoSEQ multiplex PCR, the TCRdb table keeps only in-frame clones and is missing some. The data hold fewer than 40,000 clones, with 70% to 90% observed a single time. The specimen was peripheral blood. Receptors were obtained from a man aged 70 or older with active COVID-19.

This rearrangement joins TRBV3-1 (or the pseudogene TRBV3-2) to TRBJ2-6, with 9 bases matching TRBD2. With V trimmed by 4 bases and J by 0 bases, 7 bases remained unmatched. CDR1 is LGHDT, CDR2 YNNKEL, per germline (reference sequence). This CDR3 region has 18 residues. CDR3 bases: TGTGCCAGCAGCCGCGTCGCGGGGGGGCTCTCTGGGGCCAACGTCCTGACTTTC. It encodes CASSRVAGGLSGANVLTF.

The chain links TRBV11-2 to TRBJ2-7; TRBD2 agrees at 8 bases. V shed 0 bases and J 5 bases; nucleotides not matched to a gene: 9. The CDR3 is 16 amino acids. Germline values: CDR1 SGHAT, CDR2 FQNNGV. The CDR3: CASSLDRGGGPHEQYF. CDR3 nucleotide sequence: TGTGCCAGCAGCTTAGATCGGGGGGGAGGGCCTCACGAGCAGTACTTC.

This rearrangement joins TRBV9 to TRBJ2-7; D is possibly TRBD2 (5 bases). The germline V and J ends were trimmed by 0 bases and 2 bases, with 12 bases remaining between them. Germline values: CDR1 SGDLS, CDR2 YYNGEE. This CDR3 is built from 15 residues. The CDR3 sequence: CASSVGSDYTYEQYF. For the CDR3, the DNA is TGTGCCAGCAGCGTAGGATCCGACTACACCTACGAGCAGTACTTC.

V usage is TRBV5-1 and J usage is TRBJ1-1, with 8 nucleotides matching TRBD1. This CDR3 contains 16 residues. The germline CDR1 and CDR2 sequences are SGHRS and YFSETQ. V gave up 4 bases and J gave up 1 base; unmatched junction bases: 9. Here the CDR3 DNA reads TGCGCCAGCAGCACACAGGGGGGGTTGCGGAACACTGAAGCTTTCTTT. Residues: CASSTQGGLRNTEAFF.

This chain links TRBV18 with TRBJ2-3; 9 bases map to TRBD2. V shed 3 bases and J 4 bases; nucleotides not matched to a gene: 20. Germline V CDR1 and CDR2: KGHSH, LQKENI. The CDR3 covers 20 residues. CDR3 bases: TGTGCCAGCTCACCCGTACGAGTCCCCGATAGCGGGAGTAGGGCAGATACGCAGTATTTT. Amino acid sequence: CASSPVRVPDSGSRADTQYF.

This clone was recorded a few times. The chain couples TRBV12-3 or TRBV12-4 to TRBJ1-5; D is uncertain. Trimming cost V 6 bases and J 0 bases, with 6 bases left between them. The CDR3 runs to 13 residues. The CDR3 bases are TGTGCCAGCAGCTTCTATAGCAATCAGCCCCAGCATTTT. It is translated as CASSFYSNQPQHF.

In this sample, this clone turned up once. The chain links TRBV7-2 to TRBJ2-3, with D perhaps TRBD2 (7 bases). The CDR3 is made up of 16 amino acids. The germline V gene encodes CDR1 SGHTA and CDR2 FQGNSA. Between the trimmed V and J ends, which lost 6 bases and 2 bases, there was a span of 18 bases. CDR3 loop: CASRLSGGPFTDTQYF. The CDR3 nucleotides are TGTGCCAGCAGGCTCTCCGGGGGGCCCTTCACAGATACGCAGTATTTT. The full variable domain, in which reference TRBV7-2 and TRBJ2-3 provide the parts outside the CDR3, is GAGVSQSPSNKVTEKGKDVELRCDPISGHTALYWYRQSLGQGLEFLIYFQGNSAPDKSGLPSDRFSAERTGGSVSTLTIQRTQQEDSAVYLCASRLSGGPFTDTQYFGPGTRLTVL.

The chain combines TRBV7-9 with TRBJ2-2; 10 bases map to TRBD2. This CDR3 is built from 15 residues. The V segment lost 4 bases and the J segment 4 bases; nucleotides outside the gene matches: 3. In germline, CDR1 is SEHNR, CDR2 FQNEAQ (reference sequence). Here the CDR3 DNA reads TGTGCCAGCAGCTCAGCGGGAGGGGTCACCGGGGAGCTGTTTTTT. Residues: CASSSAGGVTGELFF.

The chain carries TRBV30 and TRBJ1-6; D remains unclear. From germline, CDR1 is GTSNPN and CDR2 SVGIG (reference sequence). The CDR3 totals 14 residues. V lost 2 bases, J lost 4 bases, and 9 bases lay in between. In nucleotides, the CDR3 is TGTGCCTGGAGTATAAGCATTTATAATTCACCCCTCCACTTT. It yields the protein CAWSISIYNSPLHF.

This clone was detected only a few times. The rearrangement uses TRBV21-1 and TRBJ1-5; the D call of TRBD1 is as the table states it, not checked on the DNA. TRBV21-1 is tagged as a pseudogene. The CDR3 runs 16 residues. The CDR3 nucleotides read TGTGCCAGCAGCAAAGGCCAGGGGGTAAGCAATCAGCCCCAGCATTTT. It yields the protein CASSKGQGVSNQPQHF.

The chain employs TRBV4-2 and TRBJ1-3; TRBD1 matches at 7 bases. This CDR3 has 15 residues. The trim removed 4 bases at V and 4 bases at J, leaving 7 bases unmatched. The germline gives CDR1 LGHNA, CDR2 YNFKEQ. CDR3 nucleotides: TGTGCCAGCAGCCTTACAGGGGTTAGGGGAAACACCATATATTTT. Its translation is CASSLTGVRGNTIYF.

The V and J genes are TRBV20-1 and TRBJ2-7; maybe TRBD2 (5 bases). V lost 3 bases and J 4 bases, leaving 10 bases between the germline ends. This CDR3 region has 12 residues. Per germline, CDR1 DFQATT and CDR2 SNEGSKA (reference sequence). CDR3 sequence reads: CSASREGYEQYF. The CDR3 DNA is TGCAGTGCTAGTCGGGAAGGGTACGAGCAGTACTTC.

The chain employs TRBV2 and TRBJ2-7, with TRBD1 as a possible D gene (5 bases). Trimming removed 2 bases at V and 2 bases at J, with 10 bases between. Germline V gene sequence: CDR1 SNHLY, CDR2 FYNNEI. The length of the CDR3 is 14 residues. CDR3 sequence: CASSESTEAYEQYF. The CDR3 DNA is TGTGCCAGCAGTGAATCGACAGAGGCCTACGAGCAGTACTTC.

V gene TRBV6-2 or TRBV6-3 combines with J gene TRBJ1-5, with TRBD1 matching over 11 bases. CDR3 length: 16 residues. With V trimmed by 5 bases and J by 5 bases, 8 bases remained unmatched. Germline CDR1 MNHEY, CDR2 SVGEGT. The CDR3 here is CASSGWTGGNDQPQHF. CDR3 coding DNA: TGTGCCAGCAGTGGTTGGACAGGGGGCAACGATCAGCCCCAGCATTTT.